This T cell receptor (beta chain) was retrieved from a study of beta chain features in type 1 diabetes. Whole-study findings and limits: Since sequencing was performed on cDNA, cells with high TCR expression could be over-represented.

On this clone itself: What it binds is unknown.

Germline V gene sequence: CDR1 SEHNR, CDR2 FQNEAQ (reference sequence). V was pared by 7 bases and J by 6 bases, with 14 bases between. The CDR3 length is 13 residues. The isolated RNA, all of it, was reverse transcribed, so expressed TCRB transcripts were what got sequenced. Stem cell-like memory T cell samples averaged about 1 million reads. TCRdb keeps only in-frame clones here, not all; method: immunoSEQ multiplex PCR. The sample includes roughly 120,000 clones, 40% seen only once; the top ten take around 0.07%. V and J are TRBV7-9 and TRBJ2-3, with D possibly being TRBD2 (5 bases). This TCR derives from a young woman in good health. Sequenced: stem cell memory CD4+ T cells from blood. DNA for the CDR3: TGTGCCAGCACCAAAAACCCGGGGGATACGCAGTATTTT. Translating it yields CASTKNPGDTQYF.